This TCR beta chain was sequenced in a study of shared clonotypes between healthy human individuals. The CDR3 totals 17 residues. The germline gives CDR1 WSHSY, CDR2 SAAADI. This clone was detected only once. What it recognizes is unknown. The junction departs from germline at one end; a sequencing error may be responsible. General study results and limits: Clonotype sharing among donors was thought likely to change with sequencing depth. Generation probabilities were higher for clonotypes shared across all four sorted-subset donors than for unshared ones. Tissue TCR repertoires likely differ from these blood-only repertoires. Naive subsets tended to show greater estimated richness than memory subsets.

Profiling relied on immunoSEQ multiplex PCR, and the TCRdb table lists in-frame clones only, not all of them. The profile shows about 750,000 clones, more than 85% of them singletons. It was CD45RO-negative cells, positively selected for CCR7, that made up naive CD8 cells, with terminally differentiated effector memory CD45RA+ cells excluded. Source material: naive CD8+ T cells sorted from blood. V gene TRBV10-2 combines with J gene TRBJ1-5, with 8 bases that match TRBD1. The source is a man younger than 40 in good health. CDR3 coding DNA: TGCGCCAGCAGTGATAGACAGGGGAAGAGCCTCAATCAGTCCCAGCATTTT. Its translation: CASSDRQGKSLNQSQHF.